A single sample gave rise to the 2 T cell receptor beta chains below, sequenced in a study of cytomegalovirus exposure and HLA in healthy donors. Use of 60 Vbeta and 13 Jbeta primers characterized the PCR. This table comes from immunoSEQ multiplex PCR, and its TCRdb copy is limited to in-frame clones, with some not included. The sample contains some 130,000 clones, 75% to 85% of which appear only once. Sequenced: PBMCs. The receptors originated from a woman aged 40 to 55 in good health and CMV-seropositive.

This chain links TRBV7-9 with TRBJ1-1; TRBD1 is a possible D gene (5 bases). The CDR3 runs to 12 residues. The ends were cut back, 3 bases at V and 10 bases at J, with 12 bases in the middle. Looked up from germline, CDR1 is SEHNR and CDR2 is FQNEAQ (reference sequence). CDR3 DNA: TGTGCCAGCAGCTTTTTCCTAAGGGGAGCTTTCTTT. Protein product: CASSFFLRGAFF. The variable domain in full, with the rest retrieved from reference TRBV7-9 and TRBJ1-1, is DTGVSQNPRHKITKRGQNVTFRCDPISEHNRLYWYRQTLGQGPEFLTYFQNEAQLEKSRLLSDRFSAERPKGSFSTLEIQRTEQGDSAMYLCASSFFLRGAFFGQGTRLTVV.

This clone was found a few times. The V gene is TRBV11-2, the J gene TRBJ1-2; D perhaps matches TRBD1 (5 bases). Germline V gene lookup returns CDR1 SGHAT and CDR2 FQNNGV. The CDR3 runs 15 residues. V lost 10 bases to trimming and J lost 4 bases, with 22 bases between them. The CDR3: CATFAAPLGLYGYTF. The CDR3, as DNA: TGTGCCACCTTCGCGGCACCCCTGGGGCTCTATGGCTACACCTTC.